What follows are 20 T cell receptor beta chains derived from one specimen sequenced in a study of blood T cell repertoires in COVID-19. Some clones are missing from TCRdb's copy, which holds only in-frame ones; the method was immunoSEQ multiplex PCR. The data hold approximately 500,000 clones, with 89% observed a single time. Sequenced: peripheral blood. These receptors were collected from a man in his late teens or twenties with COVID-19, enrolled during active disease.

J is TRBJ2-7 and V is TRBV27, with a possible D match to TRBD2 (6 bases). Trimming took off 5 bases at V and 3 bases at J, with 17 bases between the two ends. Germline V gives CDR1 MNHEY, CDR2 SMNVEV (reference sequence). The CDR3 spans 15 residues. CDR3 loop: CASSISGTYDYEQYF. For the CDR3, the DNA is TGTGCCAGCAGTATCTCCGGGACTTACGACTACGAGCAGTACTTC.

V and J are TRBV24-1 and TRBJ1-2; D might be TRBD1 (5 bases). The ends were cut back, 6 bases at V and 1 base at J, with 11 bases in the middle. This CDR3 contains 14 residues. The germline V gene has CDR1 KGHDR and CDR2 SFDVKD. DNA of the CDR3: TGTGCCACCAGTAAGGCAGGGCTTAACTATGGCTACACCTTC. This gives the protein CATSKAGLNYGYTF.

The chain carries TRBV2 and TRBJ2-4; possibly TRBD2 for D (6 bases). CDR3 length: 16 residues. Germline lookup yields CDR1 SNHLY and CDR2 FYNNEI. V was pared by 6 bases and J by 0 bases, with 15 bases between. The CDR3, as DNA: TGTGCCAGCAGATCTTCTAGCGACCTAGCCAAAAACATTCAGTACTTC. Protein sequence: CASRSSSDLAKNIQYF.

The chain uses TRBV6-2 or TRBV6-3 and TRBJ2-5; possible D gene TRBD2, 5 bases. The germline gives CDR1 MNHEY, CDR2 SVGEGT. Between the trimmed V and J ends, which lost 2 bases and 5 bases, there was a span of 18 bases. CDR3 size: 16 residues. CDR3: CASSYQPAGGFETQYF. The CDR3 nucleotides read TGTGCCAGCAGTTACCAACCCGCGGGCGGGTTCGAGACCCAGTACTTC.

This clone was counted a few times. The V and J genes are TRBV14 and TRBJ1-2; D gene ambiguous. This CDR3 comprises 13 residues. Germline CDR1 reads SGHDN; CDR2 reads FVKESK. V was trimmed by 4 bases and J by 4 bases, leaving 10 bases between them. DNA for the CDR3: TGTGCCAGCAGCCCTTACTCGATCTATGGCTACACCTTC. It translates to CASSPYSIYGYTF.

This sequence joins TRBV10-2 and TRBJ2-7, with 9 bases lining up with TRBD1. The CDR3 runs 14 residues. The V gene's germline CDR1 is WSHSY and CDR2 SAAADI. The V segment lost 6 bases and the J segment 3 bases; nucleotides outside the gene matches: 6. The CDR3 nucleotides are TGCGCCAGCAGAACCGGGACAGGGAACTACGAGCAGTACTTC. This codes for CASRTGTGNYEQYF.

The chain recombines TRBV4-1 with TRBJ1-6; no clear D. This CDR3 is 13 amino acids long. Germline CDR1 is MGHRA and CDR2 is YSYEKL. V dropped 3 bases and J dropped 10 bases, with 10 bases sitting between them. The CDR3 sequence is CASSHTGPSPLHF. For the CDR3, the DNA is TGCGCCAGCAGCCACACTGGTCCCTCACCCCTCCACTTT.

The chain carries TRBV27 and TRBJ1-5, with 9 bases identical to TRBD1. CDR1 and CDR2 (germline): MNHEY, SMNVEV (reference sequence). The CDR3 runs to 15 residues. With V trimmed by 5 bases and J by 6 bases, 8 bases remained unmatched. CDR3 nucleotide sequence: TGTGCCAGCAGTCCCGGGACAGGGTACGGTCAGCCCCAGCATTTT. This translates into CASSPGTGYGQPQHF.

Written as DNA, the CDR3 is TGTGCCAGCAGCTTTGCTAGCGGGGCCCAAGAGACCCAGTACTTC. Amino acid sequence: CASSFASGAQETQYF. The rearrangement joins TRBV7-9 to TRBJ2-5; 9 nucleotides align to TRBD2. The ends lost 3 bases at V and 1 base at J; junction bases unmatched: 3. The CDR3 is 15 amino acids. The germline V gene encodes CDR1 SEHNR and CDR2 FQNEAQ (reference sequence).

CDR3 DNA sequence: TGTGCCAGCAGCTTGGGTGGGGGGGCCTACCAAGAGACCCAGTACTTC. Translating gives CASSLGGGAYQETQYF. This rearrangement joins TRBV5-4 to TRBJ2-5; TRBD2 might be the D (7 bases). The CDR3 consists of 16 residues. Per germline, CDR1 SGHNT and CDR2 YYREEE (reference sequence). The V end lost 0 bases, the J end lost 0 bases, and 12 bases lay between the germline ends.

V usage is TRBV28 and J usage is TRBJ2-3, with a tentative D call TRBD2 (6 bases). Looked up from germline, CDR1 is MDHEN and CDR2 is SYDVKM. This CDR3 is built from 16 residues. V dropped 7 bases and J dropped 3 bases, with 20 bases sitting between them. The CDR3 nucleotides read TGTGCCAGCACCTCGGGAGCGCTCTATCGGACAGATACGCAGTATTTT. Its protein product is CASTSGALYRTDTQYF.

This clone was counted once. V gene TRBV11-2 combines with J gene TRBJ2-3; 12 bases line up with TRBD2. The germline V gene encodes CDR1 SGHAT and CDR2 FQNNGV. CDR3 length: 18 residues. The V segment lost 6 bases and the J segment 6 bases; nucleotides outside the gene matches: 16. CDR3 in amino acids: CASSQAPGLAGAGDTQYF. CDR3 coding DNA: TGTGCCAGCAGTCAAGCACCGGGACTAGCGGGTGCAGGGGATACGCAGTATTTT. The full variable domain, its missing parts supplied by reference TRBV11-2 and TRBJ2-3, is EAGVAQSPRYKIIEKRQSVAFWCNPISGHATLYWYQQILGQGPKLLIQFQNNGVVDDSQLPKDRFSAERLKGVDSTLKIQPAKLEDSAVYLCASSQAPGLAGAGDTQYFGPGTRLTVL.

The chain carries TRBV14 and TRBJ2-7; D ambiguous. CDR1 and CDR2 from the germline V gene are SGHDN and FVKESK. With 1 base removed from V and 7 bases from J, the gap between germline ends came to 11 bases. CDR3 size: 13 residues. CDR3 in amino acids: CASSQGLAWEQYF. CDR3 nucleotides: TGTGCCAGCAGCCAAGGACTCGCTTGGGAGCAGTACTTC. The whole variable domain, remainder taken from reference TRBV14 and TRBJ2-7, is EAGVTQFPSHSVIEKGQTVTLRCDPISGHDNLYWYRRVMGKEIKFLLHFVKESKQDESGMPNNRFLAERTGGTYSTLKVQPAELEDSGVYFCASSQGLAWEQYFGPGTRLTVT.

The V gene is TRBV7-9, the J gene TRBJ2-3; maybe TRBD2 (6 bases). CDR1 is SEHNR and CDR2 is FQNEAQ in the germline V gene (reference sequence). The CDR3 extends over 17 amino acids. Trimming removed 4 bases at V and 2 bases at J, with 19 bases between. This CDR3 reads CASSSRALTGDTDTQYF. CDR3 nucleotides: TGTGCCAGCAGCTCTAGGGCCTTAACGGGAGACACAGATACGCAGTATTTT.

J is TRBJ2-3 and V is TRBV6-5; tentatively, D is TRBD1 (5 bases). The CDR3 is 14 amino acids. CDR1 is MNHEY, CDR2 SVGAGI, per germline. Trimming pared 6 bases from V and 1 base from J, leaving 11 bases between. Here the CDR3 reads CASRSDSGTDTQYF. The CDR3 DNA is TGTGCCAGCAGATCAGACAGTGGCACAGATACGCAGTATTTT.

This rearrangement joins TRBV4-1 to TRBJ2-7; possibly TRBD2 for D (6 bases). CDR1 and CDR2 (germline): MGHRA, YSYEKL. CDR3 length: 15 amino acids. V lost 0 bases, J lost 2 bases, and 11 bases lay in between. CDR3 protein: CASSQETGGTYEQYF. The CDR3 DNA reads TGCGCCAGCAGCCAAGAAACCGGGGGTACCTACGAGCAGTACTTC.

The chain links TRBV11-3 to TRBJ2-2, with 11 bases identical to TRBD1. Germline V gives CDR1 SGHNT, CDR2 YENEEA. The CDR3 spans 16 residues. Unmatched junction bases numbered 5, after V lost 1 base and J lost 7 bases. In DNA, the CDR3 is TGTGCCAGCAGCTTAGGGACAGGGGGCGCGGACGGGGAGCTGTTTTTT. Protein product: CASSLGTGGADGELFF.

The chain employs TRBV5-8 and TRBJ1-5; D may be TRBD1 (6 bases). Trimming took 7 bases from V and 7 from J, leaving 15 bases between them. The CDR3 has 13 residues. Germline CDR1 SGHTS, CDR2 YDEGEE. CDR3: CASDITGRQPQHF. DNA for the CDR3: TGTGCCAGCGATATAACAGGGAGACAGCCCCAGCATTTT.

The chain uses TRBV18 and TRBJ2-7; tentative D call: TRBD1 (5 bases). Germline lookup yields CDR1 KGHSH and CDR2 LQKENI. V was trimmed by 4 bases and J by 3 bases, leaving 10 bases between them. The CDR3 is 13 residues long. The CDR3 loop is CASSLADSYEQYF. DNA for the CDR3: TGTGCCAGCTCACTAGCAGACAGCTACGAGCAGTACTTC.

CDR3 amino acids: CASSVQGSRNYGYTF. Here the CDR3 DNA reads TGTGCCAGCAGTGTACAGGGGAGTAGAAACTATGGCTACACCTTC. The chain employs TRBV2 and TRBJ1-2; 7 bases are shared with TRBD1. With 4 bases clipped from V and 2 bases from J, the junction kept 7 bases outside the gene matches. The germline gives CDR1 SNHLY, CDR2 FYNNEI. CDR3 length: 15 amino acids.